This entry features one TCR beta chain sequence. The record originates from a study of control samples from healthy donors and cancer patients. The germline V gene encodes CDR1 SGHNT and CDR2 YYREEE (reference sequence). J gave up 4 bases and V 4 bases, and 3 bases lay outside the gene matches. CDR3 size: 14 residues. Sequencing was performed with immunoSEQ multiplex PCR; in TCRdb, only in-frame clones are kept and a portion is missing. This repertoire shows roughly 74,000 clones, over 90% found once; its top ten account for about 5%. Sequencing was performed on blood. The V call is TRBV5-4, the J call TRBJ2-7, with 12 nucleotides matching TRBD2. This clonotype was obtained from a woman younger than 35 in good health. CDR3: CASSPGLAGYEQYF. As DNA, the CDR3 is TGTGCCAGCAGCCCGGGACTAGCGGGTTACGAGCAGTACTTC.